The rows below give T cell receptor beta chains drawn from one sample of a study of patients and donors after allogeneic stem cell transplantation. A single record per CDR3 protein comes from TCRdb applying MiXCR to the RT-PCR reads. The data show hundreds of thousands of distinct CDR3 sequences, 16% seen once. The sample was blood, either unsorted or a sorted T cell fraction (not recorded which). All receptors derive from a human donor who was either an allogeneic HSCT recipient or a stem cell or donor lymphocyte infusion donor (not recorded which). It is not recorded whose cells these are; they may come from a transplant donor. CDR3s include the opening cysteine and the closing phenylalanine or tryptophan. The D gene is left open where the match is weak. Clone size is given for some rows only: seen once, a few or many times, or a class if the clone is expanded.

D: -
length: 13
V: TRBV20-1
J: TRBJ2-2
size: -
DNA: TGCAGTGGGAGGGGACATAACACCGGGGAGCTGTTTTTT
CDR3: CSGRGHNTGELFF

D: TRBD2
length: 19
V: TRBV7-8
J: TRBJ2-5
size: few
DNA: TGTGCCAGCAGCTTATCGACTAGCGGGGGGGCCTGGGGCCAAGAGACCCAGTACTTC
CDR3: CASSLSTSGGAWGQETQYF

D: TRBD1
length: 15
V: TRBV6-2/TRBV6-3
J: TRBJ2-5
size: -
DNA: TGTGCCAGCAGTTACTCGTGGACAGGCCAAGAGACCCAGTACTTC
CDR3: CASSYSWTGQETQYF

D: TRBD1
length: 13
V: TRBV20-1
J: TRBJ1-2
size: few
DNA: TGCAGTGCGGAAACCAGACAGGGGGGAGGCTACACCTTC
CDR3: CSAETRQGGGYTF

D: -
length: 16
V: TRBV27
J: TRBJ2-1
size: -
DNA: TGTGCCAGCAGCTTAACAGGGTTCGGCTCCTACAATGAGCAGTTCTTC
CDR3: CASSLTGFGSYNEQFF

D: TRBD1
length: 19
V: TRBV7-2
J: TRBJ2-6
size: -
DNA: TGTGCCAGCAGCTTAGCAAGGAGGGACAGGGAGACTGGGGCCAACGTCCTGACTTTC
CDR3: CASSLARRDRETGANVLTF

D: TRBD2
length: 15
V: TRBV5-1
J: TRBJ2-7
size: -
DNA: TGCGCCAGCAGCTTAAGGACTAGCGGGGGGTACGAGCAGTACTTC
CDR3: CASSLRTSGGYEQYF

D: TRBD1
length: 14
V: TRBV24-1
J: TRBJ2-2
size: -
DNA: TGTGCCACCACGGGACAGGGGGCGTCCGGGGAGCTGTTTTTT
CDR3: CATTGQGASGELFF

D: -
length: 13
V: TRBV2
J: TRBJ1-1
size: -
DNA: TGTGCCAGCAGTGAAGGGCGGACGGTGGGGGCTTTCTTT
CDR3: CASSEGRTVGAFF

D: -
length: 18
V: TRBV20-1
J: TRBJ2-5
size: -
DNA: TGCAGTGCTAGGGGGAGACCCCGACAGCCCGAAAGTCAAGAGACCCAGTACTTC
CDR3: CSARGRPRQPESQETQYF

D: TRBD2
length: 16
V: TRBV5-1
J: TRBJ2-1
size: few
DNA: TGCGCCAGCAGCTTGGTGCCTAGCGGGTTCTACAATGAGCAGTTCTTC
CDR3: CASSLVPSGFYNEQFF

D: -
length: 16
V: TRBV6-2/TRBV6-3
J: TRBJ2-2
size: -
DNA: TGTGCCAGCACCATGCTTCACACCCCGCGGACGGGGGAGCTGTTTTTT
CDR3: CASTMLHTPRTGELFF

D: -
length: 13
V: TRBV6-4
J: TRBJ2-7
size: few
DNA: TGTGCCAGCAGTGACTCGGCAGCGTCCGAGCAGTACTTC
CDR3: CASSDSAASEQYF

D: -
length: 16
V: TRBV12-1
J: TRBJ1-1
size: -
DNA: TGTGCCAGCAGCTTTGCAAGACAGAAAACGAACACTGAAGCTTTCTTT
CDR3: CASSFARQKTNTEAFF

D: TRBD1
length: 14
V: TRBV15
J: TRBJ1-1
size: -
DNA: TGTGCCACCAGCGGATCGGGACAGACCCTTGAAGCTTTCTTT
CDR3: CATSGSGQTLEAFF